The 7 T cell receptor beta chains listed next were all sequenced from one sample in a study of OX40 agonist ivuxolimab in advanced cancers. Produced via immunoSEQ multiplex PCR; TCRdb's table is partial and in-frame only. The sample includes approximately 50,000 clones, around four fifths of them seen just once. The material was CD4+ or CD8+ T cells sorted from blood, obtained in a trial of the OX40 agonist ivuxolimab. These receptors were collected from an adult with an advanced solid tumor such as melanoma, head and neck, liver or kidney cancer.

V is TRBV2 and J is TRBJ2-5; D gene uncertain. Per the germline V gene, CDR1 is SNHLY and CDR2 is FYNNEI. This CDR3 has 11 residues. The ends were cut back, 7 bases at V and 1 base at J, with 4 bases in the middle. The CDR3 reads CASTIQETQYF. The CDR3 bases are TGTGCCAGCACGATCCAAGAGACCCAGTACTTC. Supplemented by reference TRBV2 and TRBJ2-5, the full variable domain reads EPEVTQTPSHQVTQMGQEVILRCVPISNHLYFYWYRQILGQKVEFLVSFYNNEISEKSEIFDDQFSVERPDGSNFTLKIRSTKLEDSAMYFCASTIQETQYFGPGTRLLVL.

The chain combines TRBV13 with TRBJ1-5; D gene ambiguous. This CDR3 has 13 residues. The V gene lost 5 bases and the J gene lost 5 bases, with 10 bases spanning the gap. From germline, CDR1 is PRHDT and CDR2 FYEKMQ (reference sequence). The CDR3 is CASSPSKDQPQHF. The CDR3 bases are TGTGCCAGCAGCCCTAGCAAGGATCAGCCCCAGCATTTT.

The V call is TRBV14, the J call TRBJ2-1; 12 nucleotides align to TRBD2. This CDR3 has 16 amino acids. Germline CDR1 reads SGHDN; CDR2 reads FVKESK. V was pared by 4 bases and J by 5 bases, with 6 bases of the junction left unmatched. This chain's CDR3 is CASSPLAGGWDNEQFF. The CDR3 DNA follows: TGTGCCAGCAGCCCCCTAGCGGGGGGGTGGGACAATGAGCAGTTCTTC.

The chain carries TRBV29-1 and TRBJ1-1; D possibly corresponds to TRBD1 (6 bases). The germline V and J ends were trimmed by 0 bases and 11 bases, with 16 bases remaining between them. Germline CDR1 SQVTM, CDR2 ANQGSEA. The CDR3 is 13 residues long. CDR3 bases: TGCAGCGTTGAAGAGGGGGCAGGGGTGATTGCTTTCTTT. Amino acid sequence: CSVEEGAGVIAFF.

DNA of the CDR3: TGTGCCAGCAGGCCTAGCGGGGTCGACACAGATACGCAGTATTTT. Translating it yields CASRPSGVDTDTQYF. This rearrangement joins TRBV9 to TRBJ2-3; 9 bases agree with TRBD2. V trimming: 5 bases; J trimming: 2 bases; junction bases outside the gene matches: 6. CDR1 and CDR2 (germline): SGDLS, YYNGEE. The CDR3 spans 15 residues.

V usage is TRBV11-3 and J usage is TRBJ2-1; TRBD1 matches 8 bases. J gave up 5 bases and V 2 bases, and 5 bases lay outside the gene matches. CDR1 and CDR2 from the germline V gene are SGHNT and YENEEA. This CDR3 spans 15 amino acids. DNA for the CDR3: TGTGCCAGCAGCTTATGGCAGGGGGCTAACAATGAGCAGTTCTTC. It is translated as CASSLWQGANNEQFF.

This chain joins TRBV18 and TRBJ2-2; the match to TRBD2 covers 13 bases. Germline CDR1 reads KGHSH; CDR2 reads LQKENI. This CDR3 has 17 residues. The junction had 1 base not matched to a gene; V was cut back by 3 bases and J by 0 bases. CDR3: CASSPGTSGTNTGELFF. The CDR3 DNA follows: TGTGCCAGCTCACCCGGGACTAGCGGGACGAACACCGGGGAGCTGTTTTTT.